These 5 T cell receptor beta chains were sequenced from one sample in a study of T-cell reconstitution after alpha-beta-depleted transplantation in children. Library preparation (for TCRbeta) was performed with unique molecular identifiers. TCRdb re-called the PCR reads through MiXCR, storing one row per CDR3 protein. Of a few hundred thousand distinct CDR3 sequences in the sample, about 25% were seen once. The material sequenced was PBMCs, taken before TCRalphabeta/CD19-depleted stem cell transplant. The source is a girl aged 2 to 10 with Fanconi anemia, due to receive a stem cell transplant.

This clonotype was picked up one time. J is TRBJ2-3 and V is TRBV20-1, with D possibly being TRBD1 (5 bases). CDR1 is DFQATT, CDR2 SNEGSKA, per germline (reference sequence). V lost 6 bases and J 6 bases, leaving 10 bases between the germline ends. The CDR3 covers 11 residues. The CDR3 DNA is TGCAGTGCCCGCAGGGCTGATACGCAGTATTTT. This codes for CSARRADTQYF.

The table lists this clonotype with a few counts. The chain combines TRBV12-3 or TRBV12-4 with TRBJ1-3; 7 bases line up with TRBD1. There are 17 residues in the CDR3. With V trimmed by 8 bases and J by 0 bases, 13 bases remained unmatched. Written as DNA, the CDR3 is TGTGCCAGCGACCGCTGGGGACAGACAAGCTCTGGAAACACCATATATTTT. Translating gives CASDRWGQTSSGNTIYF.

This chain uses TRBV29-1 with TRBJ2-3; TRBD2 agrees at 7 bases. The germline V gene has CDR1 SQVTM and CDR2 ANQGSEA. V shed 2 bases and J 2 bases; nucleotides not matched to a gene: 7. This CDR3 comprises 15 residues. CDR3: CSVELAGVLTDTQYF. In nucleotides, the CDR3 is TGCAGCGTTGAACTGGCGGGGGTGCTCACAGATACGCAGTATTTT.

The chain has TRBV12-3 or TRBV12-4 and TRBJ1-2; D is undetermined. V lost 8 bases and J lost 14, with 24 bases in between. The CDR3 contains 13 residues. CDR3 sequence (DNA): TGTGCCAGCGAGATCGTTGGGGAAAGGAGGGCAACCTTC. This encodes CASEIVGERRATF.

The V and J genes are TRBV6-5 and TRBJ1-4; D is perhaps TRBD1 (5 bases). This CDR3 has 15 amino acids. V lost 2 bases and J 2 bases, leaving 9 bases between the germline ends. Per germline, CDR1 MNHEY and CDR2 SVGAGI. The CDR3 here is CASSYEGATNEKLFF. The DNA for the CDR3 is TGTGCCAGCAGTTACGAAGGGGCGACTAATGAAAAACTGTTTTTT.